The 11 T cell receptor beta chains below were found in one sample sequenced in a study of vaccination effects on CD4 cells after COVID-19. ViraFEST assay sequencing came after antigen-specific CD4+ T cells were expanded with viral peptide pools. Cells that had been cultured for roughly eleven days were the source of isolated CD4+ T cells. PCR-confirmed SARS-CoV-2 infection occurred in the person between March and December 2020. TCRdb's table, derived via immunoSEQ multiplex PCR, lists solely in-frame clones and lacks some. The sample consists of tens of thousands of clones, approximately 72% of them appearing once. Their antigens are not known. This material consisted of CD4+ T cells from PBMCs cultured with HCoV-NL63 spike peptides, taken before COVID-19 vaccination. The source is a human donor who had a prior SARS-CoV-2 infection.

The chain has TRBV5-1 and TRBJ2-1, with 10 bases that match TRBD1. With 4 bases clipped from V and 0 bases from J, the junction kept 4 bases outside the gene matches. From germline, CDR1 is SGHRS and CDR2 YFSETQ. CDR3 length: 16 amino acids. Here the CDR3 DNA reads TGCGCCAGCAGCGCGCGGACAGGGGGCTCCTACAATGAGCAGTTCTTC. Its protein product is CASSARTGGSYNEQFF.

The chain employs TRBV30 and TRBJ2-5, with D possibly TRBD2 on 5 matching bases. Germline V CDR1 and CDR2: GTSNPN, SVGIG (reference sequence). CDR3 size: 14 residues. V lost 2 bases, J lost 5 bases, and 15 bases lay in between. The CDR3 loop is CAWSSGGSGETQYF. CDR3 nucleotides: TGTGCCTGGAGTAGCGGCGGCTCGGGGGAGACCCAGTACTTC.

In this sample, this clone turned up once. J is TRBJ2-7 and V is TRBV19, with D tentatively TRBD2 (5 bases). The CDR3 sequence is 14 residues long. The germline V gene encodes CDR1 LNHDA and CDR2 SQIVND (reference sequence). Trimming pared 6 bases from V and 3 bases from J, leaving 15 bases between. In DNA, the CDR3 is TGTGCCAGTAGCGAGACTATCCTAATCTACGAGCAGTACTTC. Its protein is CASSETILIYEQYF.

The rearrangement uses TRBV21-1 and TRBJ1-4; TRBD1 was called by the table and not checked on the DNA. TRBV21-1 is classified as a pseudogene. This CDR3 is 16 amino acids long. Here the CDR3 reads CASSNDRGRGNEKLFF. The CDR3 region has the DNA TGTGCCAGCAGCAATGACAGGGGGCGAGGTAATGAAAAACTGTTTTTT.

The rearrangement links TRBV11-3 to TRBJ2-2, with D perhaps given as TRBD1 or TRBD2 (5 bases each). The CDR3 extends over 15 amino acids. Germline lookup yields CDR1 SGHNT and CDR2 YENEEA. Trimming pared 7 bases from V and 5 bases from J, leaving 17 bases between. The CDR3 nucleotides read TGTGCCAGCACCCTCGACAGTGGGAGAACCGGGGAGCTGTTTTTT. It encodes CASTLDSGRTGELFF.

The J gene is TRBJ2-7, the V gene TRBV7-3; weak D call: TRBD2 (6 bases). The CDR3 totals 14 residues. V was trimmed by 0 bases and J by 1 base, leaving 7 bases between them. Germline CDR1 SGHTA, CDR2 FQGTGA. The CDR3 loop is CASSLTGGSYEQYF. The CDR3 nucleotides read TGTGCCAGCAGCTTAACGGGGGGTTCCTACGAGCAGTACTTC.

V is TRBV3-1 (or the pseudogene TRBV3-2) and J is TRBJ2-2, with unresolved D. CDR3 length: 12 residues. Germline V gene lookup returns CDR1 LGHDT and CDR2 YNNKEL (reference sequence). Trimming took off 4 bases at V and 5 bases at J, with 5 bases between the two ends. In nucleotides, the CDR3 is TGTGCCAGCAGCCGAAGAACCGGGGAGCTGTTTTTT. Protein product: CASSRRTGELFF.

DNA for the CDR3: TGTGCCAGCAGTGACTCGTCGTATGGGACTGAAGCTTTCTTT. Protein: CASSDSSYGTEAFF. The chain couples TRBV6-4 to TRBJ1-1; no clear D. This CDR3 comprises 14 residues. V was trimmed by 0 bases and J by 5 bases, leaving 10 bases between them. CDR1 is MRHNA, CDR2 SNTAGT, per germline.

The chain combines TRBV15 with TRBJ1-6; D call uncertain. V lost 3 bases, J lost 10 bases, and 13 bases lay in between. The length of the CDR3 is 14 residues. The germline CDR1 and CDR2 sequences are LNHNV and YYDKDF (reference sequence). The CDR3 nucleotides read TGTGCCACCAGCAGTATGTTCTTAGGATCACCCCTCCACTTT. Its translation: CATSSMFLGSPLHF. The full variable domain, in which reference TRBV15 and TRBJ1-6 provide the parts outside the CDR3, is DAMVIQNPRYQVTQFGKPVTLSCSQTLNHNVMYWYQQKSSQAPKLLFHYYDKDFNNEADTPDNFQSRRPNTSFCFLDIRSPGLGDTAMYLCATSSMFLGSPLHFGNGTRLTVT.

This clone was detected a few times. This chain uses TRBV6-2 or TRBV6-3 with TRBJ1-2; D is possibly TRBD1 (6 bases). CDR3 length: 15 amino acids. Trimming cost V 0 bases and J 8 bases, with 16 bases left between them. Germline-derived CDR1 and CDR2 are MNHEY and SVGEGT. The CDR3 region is CASSYSIPGVGGYTF. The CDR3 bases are TGTGCCAGCAGTTACTCGATACCAGGGGTTGGCGGCTACACCTTC.

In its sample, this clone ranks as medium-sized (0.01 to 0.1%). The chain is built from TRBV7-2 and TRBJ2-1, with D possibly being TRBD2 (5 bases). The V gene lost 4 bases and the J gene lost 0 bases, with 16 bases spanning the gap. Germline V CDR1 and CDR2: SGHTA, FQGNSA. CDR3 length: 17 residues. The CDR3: CASSSEIARSSYNEQFF. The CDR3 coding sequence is TGTGCCAGCAGCTCAGAGATAGCGCGGAGCTCCTACAATGAGCAGTTCTTC.